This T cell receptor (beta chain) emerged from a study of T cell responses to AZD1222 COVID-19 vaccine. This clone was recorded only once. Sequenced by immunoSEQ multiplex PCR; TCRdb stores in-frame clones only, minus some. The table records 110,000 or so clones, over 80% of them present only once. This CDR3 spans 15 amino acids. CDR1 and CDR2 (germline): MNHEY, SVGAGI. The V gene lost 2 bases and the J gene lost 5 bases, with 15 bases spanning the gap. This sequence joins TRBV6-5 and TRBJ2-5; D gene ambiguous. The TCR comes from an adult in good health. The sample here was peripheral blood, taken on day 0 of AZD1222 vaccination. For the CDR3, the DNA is TGTGCCAGCAGTTACCTGGGCTCAACGGGTGAGACCCAGTACTTC. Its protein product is CASSYLGSTGETQYF.